A single sample gave rise to the 2 T cell receptor beta chains below, sequenced in a study of T cell responses to AZD1222 COVID-19 vaccine. The data were produced by immunoSEQ multiplex PCR, yet TCRdb's version contains in-frame clones alone and is incomplete. This table has 110,000 or so clones, 70% to 90% appearing once. Sequenced material: peripheral blood, taken on day 0 of AZD1222 vaccination. Every receptor here comes from an adult in good health.

J is TRBJ2-7 and V is TRBV10-3; D is possibly TRBD1 (6 bases). Trimming left V 6 bases short and J 7 bases short, with 16 bases between. CDR3 length: 13 residues. Germline V lookup: CDR1 ENHRY, CDR2 SYGVKD. This CDR3 is CAIRKDRIQEQYF. The CDR3 DNA is TGTGCCATCAGGAAAGACAGGATCCAAGAGCAGTACTTC.

The genes are TRBV4-3 and TRBJ2-3, with D possibly matching TRBD1 (5 bases). The germline gives CDR1 LGHNA, CDR2 YSLEER. CDR3 length: 17 amino acids. V was trimmed by 1 base and J by 1 base, leaving 15 bases between them. The CDR3 region has the DNA TGCGCCAGCAGCCAAGTACCTCTCGGCAGGGGCACAGATACGCAGTATTTT. It yields the protein CASSQVPLGRGTDTQYF.